This T cell receptor (beta chain) derives from a study of blood T cell repertoires in COVID-19. Background on the study: Whether acute or convalescent, the COVID-19 samples came from the United States, Italy and Spain. PBMCs, B-cell-depleted T cells, or T cells provided the cDNA or gDNA that made up the material.

Per the original data handling: For nucleated cells, counts were estimated from reference gene primer amplification. Method: immunoSEQ multiplex PCR; TCRdb's copy keeps in-frame clones and lacks some. V and J calls plus clone size are reproduced from that table; the DNA served to infer D and trimming. The repertoire has a few hundred thousand clones, 80% to 85% of them found once; the top ten carry around 2.7%. The clonotype comes from a woman aged 30 to 39 who had recovered from COVID-19. Sequenced: peripheral blood.

The CDR3 region has the DNA TGCGCCAGCAGTCAGGTTACAAGGGGCACTGAAGCTTTCTTT. It is translated as CASSQVTRGTEAFF. The chain carries TRBV4-1 and TRBJ1-1; D is perhaps TRBD1 (5 bases). Germline CDR1 reads MGHRA; CDR2 reads YSYEKL. Trimming stripped 6 bases from V and 4 bases from J, with 15 bases between. This CDR3 is 14 amino acids long.